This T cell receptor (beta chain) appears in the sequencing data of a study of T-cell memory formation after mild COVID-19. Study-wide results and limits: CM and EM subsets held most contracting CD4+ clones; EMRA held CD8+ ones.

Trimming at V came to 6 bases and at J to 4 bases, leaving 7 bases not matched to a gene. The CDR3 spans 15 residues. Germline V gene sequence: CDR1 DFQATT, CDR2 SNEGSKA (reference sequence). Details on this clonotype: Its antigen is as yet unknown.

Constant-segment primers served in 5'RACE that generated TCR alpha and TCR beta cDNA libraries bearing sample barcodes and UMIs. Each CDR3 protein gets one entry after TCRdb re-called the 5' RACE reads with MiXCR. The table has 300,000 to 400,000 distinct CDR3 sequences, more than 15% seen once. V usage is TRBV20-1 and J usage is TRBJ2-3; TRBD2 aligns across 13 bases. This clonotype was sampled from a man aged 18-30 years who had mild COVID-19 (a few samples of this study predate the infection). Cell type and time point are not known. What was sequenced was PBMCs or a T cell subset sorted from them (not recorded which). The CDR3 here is CSASRTSGGADTQYF. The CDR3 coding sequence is TGCAGTGCATCGAGGACTAGCGGGGGTGCAGATACGCAGTATTTT.